Following are 23 T cell receptor beta chains from one sample sequenced in a study of blood T cell repertoires in COVID-19 (dated by TCRdb to the early 2020s). The library came from the immunoSEQ multiplex PCR assay. TCRdb stores this immuneACCESS table with in-frame sequences only. Part of the clones is absent; in the studies checked, under half of the shortfall reflects unresolved V genes, and no reason is known for the rest. The sample includes roughly 100,000 clones, with roughly 76% observed a single time. The top ten hold 8% to 9.5% of the sample. Sequences were obtained from peripheral blood. The receptor source for this set is a woman aged 70-85 years with acute or convalescent COVID-19.

The chain combines TRBV5-1 with TRBJ2-2; 7 bases match TRBD2. CDR3 length: 15 amino acids. Germline V gene sequence: CDR1 SGHRS, CDR2 YFSETQ. The V gene end was trimmed by 0 bases and the J gene end by 1 base; junction bases not matched to a gene: 0. The CDR3 region is CASSLGGGNTGELFF. CDR3 DNA sequence: TGCGCCAGCAGCTTGGGCGGGGGGAACACCGGGGAGCTGTTTTTT.

The chain joins TRBV11-2 to TRBJ2-7; 8 bases line up with TRBD2. The CDR3 contains 15 residues. CDR1 and CDR2 from the germline V gene are SGHAT and FQNNGV. The ends lost 9 bases at V and 0 bases at J; junction bases unmatched: 10. In DNA form, the CDR3 reads TGTGCCAGTTTAGCAAGGCGGGAGGCCTCCTACGAGCAGTACTTC. It specifies CASLARREASYEQYF.

This clone was found a few times. The genes are TRBV7-2 and TRBJ1-6; 7 nucleotides agree with TRBD1. The V segment lost 6 bases and the J segment 9 bases; nucleotides outside the gene matches: 8. This CDR3 region has 14 residues. Germline CDR1 SGHTA, CDR2 FQGNSA. CDR3 region: CASRVASGGSPLHF. The CDR3 bases are TGTGCCAGCAGGGTCGCGTCAGGGGGTTCACCCCTCCACTTT.

This clone came up many times. The V gene is TRBV5-1, the J gene TRBJ1-5; possibly TRBD1 for D (6 bases). The CDR3 runs to 14 residues. The V gene's germline CDR1 is SGHRS and CDR2 YFSETQ. V gave up 0 bases and J gave up 5 bases, with 9 bases separating them. The CDR3 coding sequence is TGCGCCAGCAGCTTGGAGGCAGGGGATCAGCCCCAGCATTTT. Its protein is CASSLEAGDQPQHF. Together with reference TRBV5-1 and TRBJ1-5, the CDR3 gives the full variable domain: KAGVTQTPRYLIKTRGQQVTLSCSPISGHRSVSWYQQTPGQGLQFLFEYFSETQRNKGNFPGRFSGRQFSNSRSEMNVSTLELGDSALYLCASSLEAGDQPQHFGDGTRLSIL.

The J gene is TRBJ2-1, the V gene TRBV28; D call uncertain. Trimming shortened V by 6 bases and J by 9 bases, and 15 bases separated the two germline ends. The germline V gene encodes CDR1 MDHEN and CDR2 SYDVKM. The CDR3 has 13 residues. CDR3 region: CASSLPSKLEQFF. CDR3 sequence (DNA): TGTGCCAGCAGCCTCCCGTCGAAGCTTGAGCAGTTCTTC.

The chain employs TRBV6-5 and TRBJ1-4; D possibly corresponds to TRBD1 (5 bases). CDR1 and CDR2 (germline): MNHEY, SVGAGI. The CDR3 runs 15 residues. The V gene lost 6 bases and the J gene lost 8 bases, with 19 bases spanning the gap. CDR3 DNA sequence: TGTGCCAGCAGCCTTACAGGTTTATCAGGGGAAAAACTGTTTTTT. Residues: CASSLTGLSGEKLFF.

This sequence joins TRBV20-1 and TRBJ1-5; weak D call: TRBD1 (5 bases). V lost 3 bases to trimming and J lost 2 bases, with 11 bases between them. The CDR3 covers 14 residues. Looked up from germline, CDR1 is DFQATT and CDR2 is SNEGSKA (reference sequence). This CDR3 reads CSASRTGGNQPQHF. CDR3 DNA sequence: TGCAGTGCTAGTCGGACGGGGGGCAATCAGCCCCAGCATTTT.

The genes are TRBV9 and TRBJ2-1; D possibly corresponds to TRBD1 (5 bases). This CDR3 region has 14 residues. The germline gives CDR1 SGDLS, CDR2 YYNGEE. Trimming left V 4 bases short and J 5 bases short, with 13 bases between. CDR3 coding DNA: TGTGCCAGCAGCCCAGCAGGGTCGGACAATGAGCAGTTCTTC. It is translated as CASSPAGSDNEQFF.

This clone has only a few counts. This chain links TRBV19 with TRBJ1-1; D is unclear. The CDR3 covers 15 residues. Germline values: CDR1 LNHDA, CDR2 SQIVND (reference sequence). The V gene lost 6 bases and the J gene lost 0 bases, with 14 bases spanning the gap. The CDR3 is CASSLDYGMNTEAFF. The CDR3 coding sequence is TGTGCCAGTAGCTTAGACTATGGGATGAACACTGAAGCTTTCTTT.

The V call is TRBV4-3, the J call TRBJ2-3, with 8 bases that match TRBD1. The CDR3 spans 18 residues. Trimming took 2 bases from V and 0 from J; bases not matched to a gene: 10. Germline V gene data show CDR1 as LGHNA and CDR2 as YSLEER. CDR3 in DNA: TGCGCCAGCAGCCAATACCGACAGGGGTCGGCTAGCACAGATACGCAGTATTTT. Residues: CASSQYRQGSASTDTQYF.

This clone came up a few times. J is TRBJ1-4 and V is TRBV28, with 8 positions matching TRBD1. Per germline, CDR1 MDHEN and CDR2 SYDVKM. Germline trimming cut 4 bases from V and 8 bases from J; bases unmatched to any gene: 9. This CDR3 has 15 residues. CDR3 sequence (DNA): TGTGCCAGCAGTTCCTTCGGGACAGGAAGAGAAAAACTGTTTTTT. This codes for CASSSFGTGREKLFF.

The chain carries TRBV4-3 and TRBJ1-2; TRBD1 matches 9 bases. From germline, CDR1 is LGHNA and CDR2 YSLEER. V lost 4 bases, J lost 0 bases, and 6 bases stayed unmatched. The CDR3 is made up of 16 amino acids. DNA of the CDR3: TGCGCCAGCAGCCCCGGACAGGGGCCGGCTAACTATGGCTACACCTTC. Translated: CASSPGQGPANYGYTF.

The rearrangement joins TRBV7-2 to TRBJ2-2; D is possibly TRBD1 (5 bases). With 2 bases removed from V and 1 base from J, the gap between germline ends came to 14 bases. Germline loops: CDR1 SGHTA, CDR2 FQGNSA. The CDR3 runs to 17 residues. The CDR3, as DNA: TGTGCCAGCAGCTTACTACCGACCCAGGGGAACACCGGGGAGCTGTTTTTT. Translation gives CASSLLPTQGNTGELFF.

This clone was counted a single time. The V call is TRBV5-1, the J call TRBJ2-5; 13 nucleotides align to TRBD2. In germline, CDR1 is SGHRS, CDR2 YFSETQ. The V segment lost 4 bases and the J segment 4 bases; nucleotides outside the gene matches: 7. This CDR3 has 16 residues. CDR3 residues: CASSRSTSGGRETQYF. CDR3 coding DNA: TGCGCCAGCAGCCGGTCGACTAGCGGGGGGCGAGAGACCCAGTACTTC.

V usage is TRBV7-2 and J usage is TRBJ2-3; no firm D call. Germline V lookup: CDR1 SGHTA, CDR2 FQGNSA. CDR3 length equals 14 residues. V shed 1 base and J shed 1 base, with 6 bases lying between them. CDR3 DNA sequence: TGTGCCAGCAGCTTAGAACAGCGCACAGATACGCAGTATTTT. It codes for CASSLEQRTDTQYF.

This clone showed up just a few times. The V call is TRBV7-9, the J call TRBJ2-3, with a possible D match to TRBD1 (5 bases). Per the germline V gene, CDR1 is SEHNR and CDR2 is FQNEAQ (reference sequence). The CDR3 is 15 amino acids. V lost 1 base to trimming and J lost 2 bases, with 10 bases between them. The CDR3 coding sequence is TGTGCCAGCAGCTTAGGACAGATACCCACAGATACGCAGTATTTT. Translating it yields CASSLGQIPTDTQYF.

The chain employs TRBV5-5 and TRBJ2-1; D uncertain. CDR1 and CDR2 (germline): SGHKS, YYEKEE (reference sequence). Trimming pared 0 bases from V and 6 bases from J, leaving 7 bases between. CDR3 length: 13 amino acids. The CDR3 reads CASSLEARNEQFF. DNA for the CDR3: TGTGCCAGCAGCTTGGAAGCCCGCAATGAGCAGTTCTTC.

V is TRBV3-1 (or the pseudogene TRBV3-2) and J is TRBJ2-7, with a weak D call TRBD2 (6 bases). Germline V gene sequence: CDR1 LGHDT, CDR2 YNNKEL (reference sequence). CDR3 length equals 16 residues. V dropped 2 bases and J dropped 0 bases, with 14 bases sitting between them. The CDR3 DNA sequence: TGTGCCAGCAGCCAAAACCCCTACGGGGGCTCCTACGAGCAGTACTTC. Its translation: CASSQNPYGGSYEQYF.

The V gene is TRBV10-2, the J gene TRBJ2-5; no reliable D call. V was clipped by 4 bases and J by 1 base, with 10 bases between them. The CDR3 has 14 amino acids. Germline-derived CDR1 and CDR2 are WSHSY and SAAADI. The CDR3 reads CASSGSTTQETQYF. CDR3 DNA: TGCGCCAGCAGTGGTTCTACCACCCAAGAGACCCAGTACTTC.

The rearrangement links TRBV7-2 to TRBJ2-7; a possible D gene is TRBD1 (6 bases). This CDR3 region has 15 residues. CDR1 is SGHTA and CDR2 is FQGNSA in the germline V gene. Trimming took 1 base from V and 2 from J, leaving 12 bases between them. The CDR3 DNA reads TGTGCCAGCAGCTTAGGGACACAGGGAACCTACGAGCAGTACTTC. This codes for CASSLGTQGTYEQYF.

In DNA, the CDR3 is TGTGCCAGCGCCAGGGGGCCCGGGGATGAGCAGTTCTTC. Protein sequence: CASARGPGDEQFF. V gene TRBV27 combines with J gene TRBJ2-1; TRBD1 matches 8 bases. Looked up from germline, CDR1 is MNHEY and CDR2 is SMNVEV (reference sequence). Trimming took 8 bases from V and 8 from J; bases not matched to a gene: 8. This CDR3 is built from 13 residues.

In this sample, this clone turned up once. The V gene is TRBV7-9, the J gene TRBJ2-3, with D perhaps matching TRBD1 (5 bases). Trimming took off 5 bases at V and 2 bases at J, with 14 bases between the two ends. The CDR3 runs 15 residues. Germline V gene sequence: CDR1 SEHNR, CDR2 FQNEAQ (reference sequence). This CDR3 reads CASSLKQAPTDTQYF. The CDR3, as DNA: TGTGCCAGCAGCCTAAAACAGGCCCCCACAGATACGCAGTATTTT.

The chain is built from TRBV7-2 and TRBJ1-5; tentative D call: TRBD1 (6 bases). The CDR3 sequence is 15 residues long. The V gene lost 5 bases and the J gene lost 3 bases, with 14 bases spanning the gap. CDR1 is SGHTA, CDR2 FQGNSA, per germline. CDR3 sequence (DNA): TGTGCCAGCAGCCCCCTAACAGGGAACAATCAGCCCCAGCATTTT. Amino acid sequence: CASSPLTGNNQPQHF.